Sequencing of this T cell receptor beta chain was carried out in a study of T cells in Graves' hyperthyroidism and ophthalmopathy. The CDR3 loop spans 16 amino acids. Germline CDR1 is LGHDT and CDR2 is YNNKEL (reference sequence). Each diagnosis drew on symptoms, thyroxine, TRAb, thyroid ultrasound and orbital computed tomography findings. Whole-study findings and limits: Most thyroid clonotypes expanded above 0.001 were also detected in blood.

Template material for amplifying TCR beta CDR3 regions consisted of RNA transcripts. Initially, a first-round RT-PCR of the TCR CDR3 employed the HTBI primer set. TCRdb re-analysed the multiplex PCR reads in MiXCR, keeping a single row per CDR3 protein. The sample shows about half a million distinct CDR3 sequences, around a fifth of them seen only once. On this clonotype itself: What it binds is unknown. Its ends do not fully match the called genes, so a read error is possible.

The TCR comes from a woman in her sixties or seventies with Graves' ophthalmopathy. Sequencing used blood. The chain carries TRBV3-1 and TRBJ2-3, with D maybe TRBD1 (5 bases). The CDR3 DNA reads as TGTGCCAGCAGCCAAGAAGACAGTGCCAGCACAGGTACGCAGTATTTT. This gives the protein CASSQEDSASTGTQYF.